Each of the 26 T cell receptor beta chains below was sequenced from the same sample in a study of shared clonotypes between healthy human individuals. Assay: immunoSEQ multiplex PCR; the TCRdb copy retains only in-frame clones and omits some. Among approximately 1.1 million clones listed, 78% were seen once. The specimen sequenced was memory CD4+ T cells from PBMCs. As for subset: CD45RA-negative fraction. These TCRs come from a man aged 18 to 30 in good health. Some clones in this sample may be carry-over from other donors' samples.

In this sample, this clone turned up a few times. The same CDR3 can be traced to other DNA sequences in this sample. This chain joins TRBV28 and TRBJ2-7; D is unresolved. CDR1 and CDR2 from the germline V gene are MDHEN and SYDVKM. This CDR3 comprises 12 residues. The V and J ends lost 6 bases and 5 bases respectively, with 11 bases between them. CDR3 bases: TGTGCCAGCAGCCCGCGTCTTCACGAGCAGTACTTC. Its translation: CASSPRLHEQYF.

The J gene is TRBJ1-2, the V gene TRBV5-6; no clear D. The V end was cut by 4 bases, the J end by 4 bases, with 14 bases between. Germline CDR1 SGHDT, CDR2 YYEEEE. The CDR3 sequence is 14 residues long. The CDR3 nucleotides read TGTGCCAGCAGCCCGAACTGGGCGGGCTATGGCTACACCTTC. Translation: CASSPNWAGYGYTF.

This rearrangement joins TRBV9 to TRBJ2-7; 9 nucleotides line up with TRBD2. Germline CDR1 is SGDLS and CDR2 is YYNGEE. The junction had 4 bases not matched to a gene; V was cut back by 4 bases and J by 2 bases. This CDR3 region has 14 residues. CDR3 DNA: TGTGCCAGCAGCCCTAGCGGGGATACCTACGAGCAGTACTTC. Amino acid sequence: CASSPSGDTYEQYF.

J is TRBJ1-2 and V is TRBV6-5, with D possibly TRBD1 on 6 matching bases. There are 13 residues in the CDR3. The germline gives CDR1 MNHEY, CDR2 SVGAGI. Trimming cost V 8 bases and J 2 bases, with 12 bases left between them. The CDR3 sequence: CASRGTKNYGYTF. The CDR3 DNA is TGTGCCAGCCGGGGGACAAAGAACTATGGCTACACCTTC.

The gene calls are TRBV4-3 and TRBJ2-7, with a tentative D call TRBD2 (7 bases). V shed 1 base and J shed 6 bases, with 16 bases lying between them. The CDR3 sequence is 15 residues long. The germline V gene encodes CDR1 LGHNA and CDR2 YSLEER. CDR3 sequence reads: CASSQVPGGGLEQYF. DNA for the CDR3: TGCGCCAGCAGCCAAGTCCCCGGCGGGGGCCTCGAGCAGTACTTC.

Only one count was recorded for this clone. V is TRBV2 and J is TRBJ1-2; 7 bases align to TRBD1. Looked up from germline, CDR1 is SNHLY and CDR2 is FYNNEI. The CDR3 loop spans 12 amino acids. The V segment lost 7 bases and the J segment 4 bases; nucleotides outside the gene matches: 3. The CDR3 DNA reads as TGTGCCAGCATTGGGGACAGCTATGGCTACACCTTC. This gives the protein CASIGDSYGYTF.

This clone was seen a single time. The chain combines TRBV29-1 with TRBJ2-5; TRBD2 agrees at 11 bases. The CDR3 contains 11 residues. Unmatched junction bases numbered 3, after V lost 6 bases and J lost 9 bases. Looked up from germline, CDR1 is SQVTM and CDR2 is ANQGSEA. The CDR3 loop reads CSVTGLAAQYF. CDR3 DNA sequence: TGCAGCGTGACGGGACTAGCGGCCCAGTACTTC.

The chain joins TRBV18 to TRBJ2-7, with a weak D call TRBD1 (5 bases). Trimming took off 4 bases at V and 6 bases at J, with 16 bases between the two ends. The CDR3 is 14 amino acids. In germline, CDR1 is KGHSH, CDR2 LQKENI. The CDR3 protein is CASSLQAPQGEQYF. The CDR3 DNA reads as TGTGCCAGCTCACTTCAGGCCCCCCAGGGCGAGCAGTACTTC.

The chain recombines TRBV11-2 with TRBJ1-3; D is uncertain. V shed 4 bases and J shed 4 bases, with 11 bases lying between them. Germline CDR1 SGHAT, CDR2 FQNNGV. The CDR3 is 14 amino acids. The CDR3 sequence is CASSSRNQGNTIYF. The CDR3 DNA follows: TGTGCCAGCAGCTCCCGGAACCAGGGAAACACCATATATTTT.

The count of this clone is one. This may arise from a read error, as a much more abundant clone is one base away. The chain recombines TRBV30 with TRBJ2-1; D is undetermined. V lost 1 base and J 9 bases, leaving 10 bases between the germline ends. Germline-derived CDR1 and CDR2 are GTSNPN and SVGIG (reference sequence). The CDR3 is made up of 12 amino acids. In DNA form, the CDR3 reads TGTGCCTGGAGTGGCACGAGCCCTGAGCAGTTCTTC. This translates into CAWSGTSPEQFF.

The chain recombines TRBV11-2 with TRBJ2-7, with D possibly matching TRBD1 (6 bases). The CDR3 has 14 amino acids. Trimming removed 5 bases at V and 7 bases at J, with 18 bases between. Germline V gene lookup returns CDR1 SGHAT and CDR2 FQNNGV. The CDR3: CASSLESGAWEQYF. The CDR3 DNA reads TGTGCCAGCAGCCTGGAGTCAGGGGCGTGGGAGCAGTACTTC. The full variable domain, its missing parts supplied by reference TRBV11-2 and TRBJ2-7, is EAGVAQSPRYKIIEKRQSVAFWCNPISGHATLYWYQQILGQGPKLLIQFQNNGVVDDSQLPKDRFSAERLKGVDSTLKIQPAKLEDSAVYLCASSLESGAWEQYFGPGTRLTVT.

About this clone: The identical CDR3 is also encoded by other nucleotide sequences in the sample. This chain uses TRBV9 with TRBJ2-7; possibly TRBD1 for D (5 bases). Germline V gene sequence: CDR1 SGDLS, CDR2 YYNGEE. CDR3 size: 13 residues. The V end lost 4 bases, the J end lost 1 base, and 9 bases lay between the germline ends. The DNA for the CDR3 is TGTGCCAGCAGCCCCCGACAGTCCTACGAGCAGTACTTC. This sequence encodes CASSPRQSYEQYF.

The V and J genes are TRBV5-1 and TRBJ1-2; D gene uncertain. Germline CDR1 reads SGHRS; CDR2 reads YFSETQ. Trimming removed 4 bases at V and 2 bases at J, with 12 bases between. The CDR3 extends over 14 amino acids. The CDR3 is CASSAGPGNYGYTF. CDR3 coding DNA: TGCGCCAGCAGCGCGGGCCCGGGGAACTATGGCTACACCTTC.

Only one count was recorded for this clone. V gene TRBV5-6 combines with J gene TRBJ2-5; TRBD1 agrees at 7 bases. The CDR3 runs to 13 residues. Losses at the gene ends were 5 bases for V and 2 bases for J; bases not matched to a gene: 3. Looked up from germline, CDR1 is SGHDT and CDR2 is YYEEEE. In nucleotides, the CDR3 is TGTGCCAGCAGTTCGGGACAGCAAGAGACCCAGTACTTC. Its translation is CASSSGQQETQYF.

The rearrangement links TRBV6-5 to TRBJ1-3; TRBD1 matches at 8 bases. This CDR3 region has 14 residues. Germline V gives CDR1 MNHEY, CDR2 SVGAGI. V lost 6 bases to trimming and J lost 4 bases; unmatched junction nucleotides: 5. In DNA, the CDR3 is TGTGCCAGCAGACTCAGGGGGCGCGGAAACACCATATATTTT. Encoded protein: CASRLRGRGNTIYF.

In DNA, the CDR3 is TGTGCCAGCAGCTTAGGAGGGACGGGGAGAGTTTATGGCTACACCTTC. This encodes CASSLGGTGRVYGYTF. This chain joins TRBV7-2 and TRBJ1-2, with D maybe TRBD1 (5 bases). This CDR3 is built from 16 residues. Looked up from germline, CDR1 is SGHTA and CDR2 is FQGNSA. Trimming shortened V by 1 base and J by 5 bases, and 17 bases separated the two germline ends.

The chain has TRBV27 and TRBJ2-2, with TRBD1 matching 7 bases. From germline, CDR1 is MNHEY and CDR2 SMNVEV (reference sequence). With V trimmed by 5 bases and J by 1 base, 7 bases remained unmatched. The CDR3 runs 16 residues. CDR3 sequence reads: CASSLLRTGNTGELFF. The CDR3 DNA reads TGTGCCAGCAGTCTCCTTAGGACAGGGAACACCGGGGAGCTGTTTTTT.

CDR3 residues: CASSSSGGAYEQYF. The DNA of the CDR3 is TGTGCCAGCAGCTCTTCCGGGGGCGCCTACGAGCAGTACTTC. The V call is TRBV5-4, the J call TRBJ2-7; the D gene could be TRBD1 or TRBD2 (6 bases each). CDR3 length: 14 amino acids. V shed 3 bases and J shed 2 bases, with 12 bases lying between them. Germline V gene sequence: CDR1 SGHNT, CDR2 YYREEE (reference sequence). Complete variable domain (other parts from reference TRBV5-4 and TRBJ2-7): ETGVTQSPTHLIKTRGQQVTLRCSSQSGHNTVSWYQQALGQGPQFIFQYYREEENGRGNFPPRFSGLQFPNYSSELNVNALELDDSALYLCASSSSGGAYEQYFGPGTRLTVT.

The chain employs TRBV5-1 and TRBJ2-1; D gene ambiguous. Germline lookup yields CDR1 SGHRS and CDR2 YFSETQ. CDR3 length: 16 amino acids. Trimming cost V 4 bases and J 2 bases, with 16 bases left between them. The CDR3 spells CASSPPSATTYNEQFF. For the CDR3, the DNA is TGCGCCAGCAGCCCCCCATCGGCCACCACCTACAATGAGCAGTTCTTC.

CDR3 bases: TGTGCCAGCAATCTAGCGGAGAGTCTTAAGCAGTTCTTC. It translates to CASNLAESLKQFF. The chain carries TRBV2 and TRBJ2-1; 7 nucleotides line up with TRBD2. Germline V lookup: CDR1 SNHLY, CDR2 FYNNEI. The J segment lost 11 bases and the V segment lost 7 bases, leaving 11 bases of the junction unmatched. The CDR3 totals 13 residues. The entire variable domain, with the rest obtained from reference TRBV2 and TRBJ2-1, is as follows: EPEVTQTPSHQVTQMGQEVILRCVPISNHLYFYWYRQILGQKVEFLVSFYNNEISEKSEIFDDQFSVERPDGSNFTLKIRSTKLEDSAMYFCASNLAESLKQFFGPGTRLTVL.

This clone was counted once. V and J are TRBV28 and TRBJ1-2, with TRBD1 identical over 8 bases. Trimming removed 4 bases from V and 4 bases from J; junction bases left unmatched: 11. This CDR3 has 16 amino acids. Germline values: CDR1 MDHEN, CDR2 SYDVKM. The CDR3 loop reads CASSSLGTGLPYGYTF. CDR3 DNA sequence: TGTGCCAGCAGTTCCCTCGGGACAGGCTTACCCTATGGCTACACCTTC.

The chain combines TRBV5-4 with TRBJ2-1, with 7 positions matching TRBD2. The CDR3 runs to 16 residues. Germline values: CDR1 SGHNT, CDR2 YYREEE (reference sequence). With V trimmed by 0 bases and J by 5 bases, 8 bases remained unmatched. The CDR3 nucleotides read TGTGCCAGCAGCTTGGACGGGGGAAGCGGGAACAATGAGCAGTTCTTC. It yields the protein CASSLDGGSGNNEQFF.

Only one count was recorded for this clone. The chain links TRBV7-2 to TRBJ1-2, with TRBD1 matching 10 bases. CDR1 SGHTA and CDR2 FQGNSA come from the germline V gene. CDR3 size: 15 residues. Unmatched junction bases numbered 1, after V lost 1 base and J lost 2 bases. The CDR3 loop is CASSLGTGGNYGYTF. DNA of the CDR3: TGTGCCAGCAGCTTAGGGACAGGGGGAAACTATGGCTACACCTTC.

V is TRBV29-1 and J is TRBJ1-2, with 8 bases fitting TRBD1. V lost 0 bases and J lost 8; bases outside the gene matches: 8. Germline CDR1 and CDR2: SQVTM and ANQGSEA. The CDR3 length is 14 residues. CDR3: CSVEDQGRGHGYTF. CDR3 DNA sequence: TGCAGCGTTGAAGATCAGGGCAGGGGGCACGGCTACACCTTC.

The chain has TRBV5-4 and TRBJ1-2, with D perhaps TRBD1 (6 bases). The CDR3 consists of 14 residues. Germline V lookup: CDR1 SGHNT, CDR2 YYREEE (reference sequence). V dropped 5 bases and J dropped 8 bases, with 19 bases sitting between them. The CDR3 region is CASSPRGGKDGYTF. The CDR3 DNA reads as TGTGCCAGCAGTCCTCGAGGGGGAAAGGACGGCTACACCTTC.

The chain recombines TRBV25-1 with TRBJ1-2; possible D gene TRBD1, 6 bases. Trimming removed 2 bases from V and 4 bases from J, with 8 bases in between. The CDR3 spans 13 residues. Looked up from germline, CDR1 is MGHDK and CDR2 is SYGVNS. The CDR3 coding sequence is TGTGCCAGCAGTGAAACAGGGCGCTATGGCTACACCTTC. Amino acid sequence: CASSETGRYGYTF.